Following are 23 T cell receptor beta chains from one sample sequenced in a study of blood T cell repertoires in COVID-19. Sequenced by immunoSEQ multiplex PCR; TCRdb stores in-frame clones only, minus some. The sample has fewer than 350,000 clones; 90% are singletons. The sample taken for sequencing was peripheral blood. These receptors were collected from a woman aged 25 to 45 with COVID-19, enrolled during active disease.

CDR3 DNA: TGTGCCAGCAGCTCTGTCCGGACAGGGTACTATGGCTACACCTTC. Translating gives CASSSVRTGYYGYTF. V and J are TRBV5-6 and TRBJ1-2, with 8 nucleotides matching TRBD1. The CDR3 is 15 amino acids. Trimming at V came to 3 bases and at J to 3 bases, leaving 7 bases not matched to a gene. Germline CDR1 SGHDT, CDR2 YYEEEE.

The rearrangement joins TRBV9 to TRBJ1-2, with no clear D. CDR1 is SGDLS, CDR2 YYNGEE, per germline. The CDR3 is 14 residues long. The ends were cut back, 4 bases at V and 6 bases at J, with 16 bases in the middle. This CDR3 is CASSPRPEGHGYTF. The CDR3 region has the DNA TGTGCCAGCAGCCCCCGCCCCGAGGGCCATGGCTACACCTTC.

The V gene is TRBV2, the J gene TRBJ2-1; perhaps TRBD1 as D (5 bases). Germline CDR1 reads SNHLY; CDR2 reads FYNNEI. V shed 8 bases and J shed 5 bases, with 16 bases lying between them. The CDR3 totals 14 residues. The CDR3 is CASSPGAENNEQFF. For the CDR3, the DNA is TGTGCCAGCTCCCCTGGGGCCGAGAACAATGAGCAGTTCTTC.

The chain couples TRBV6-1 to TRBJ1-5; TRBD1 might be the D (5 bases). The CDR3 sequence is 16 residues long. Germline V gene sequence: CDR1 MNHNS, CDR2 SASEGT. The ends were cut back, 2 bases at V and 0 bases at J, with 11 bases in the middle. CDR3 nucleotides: TGTGCCAGCAGTGAACGACAGCACTATAGCAATCAGCCCCAGCATTTT. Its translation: CASSERQHYSNQPQHF.

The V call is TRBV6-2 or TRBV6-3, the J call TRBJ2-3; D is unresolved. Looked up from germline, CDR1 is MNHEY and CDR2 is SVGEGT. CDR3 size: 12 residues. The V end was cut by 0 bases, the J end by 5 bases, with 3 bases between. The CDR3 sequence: CASSYSQDTQYF. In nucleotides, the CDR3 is TGTGCCAGCAGTTACTCTCAAGATACGCAGTATTTT.

As DNA, the CDR3 is TGTGCCAGCAGCTCTAGACTAGCGGGAGGGGCAGATACGCAGTATTTT. This codes for CASSSRLAGGADTQYF. This rearrangement joins TRBV7-9 to TRBJ2-3, with 14 nucleotides matching TRBD2. There are 16 residues in the CDR3. Germline-derived CDR1 and CDR2 are SEHNR and FQNEAQ (reference sequence). Germline trimming cut 4 bases from V and 4 bases from J; bases unmatched to any gene: 4.

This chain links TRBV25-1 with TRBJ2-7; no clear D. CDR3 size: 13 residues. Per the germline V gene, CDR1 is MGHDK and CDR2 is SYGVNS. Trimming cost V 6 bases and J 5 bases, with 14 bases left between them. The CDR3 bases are TGTGCCAGCAGGGGTAGCATCAGCAACGAGCAGTACTTC. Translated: CASRGSISNEQYF.

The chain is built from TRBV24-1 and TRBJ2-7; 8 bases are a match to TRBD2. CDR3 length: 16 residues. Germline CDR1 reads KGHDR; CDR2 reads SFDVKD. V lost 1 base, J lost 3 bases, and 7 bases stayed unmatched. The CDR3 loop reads CATSDLSLAVCYEQYF. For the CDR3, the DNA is TGTGCCACCAGTGATTTATCACTAGCGGTTTGCTACGAGCAGTACTTC.

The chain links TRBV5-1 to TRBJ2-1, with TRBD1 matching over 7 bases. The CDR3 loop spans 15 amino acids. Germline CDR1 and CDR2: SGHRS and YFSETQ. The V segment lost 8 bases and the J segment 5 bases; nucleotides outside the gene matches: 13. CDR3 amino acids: CASRQTGQINNEQFF. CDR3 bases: TGCGCCAGTCGCCAGACGGGACAGATAAACAATGAGCAGTTCTTC.

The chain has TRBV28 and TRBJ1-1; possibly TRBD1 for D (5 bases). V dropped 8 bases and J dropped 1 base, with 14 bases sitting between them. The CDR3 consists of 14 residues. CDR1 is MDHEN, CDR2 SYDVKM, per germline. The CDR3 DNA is TGTGCCAGCTCCGCAGGGTCCGAGAACACTGAAGCTTTCTTT. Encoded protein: CASSAGSENTEAFF.

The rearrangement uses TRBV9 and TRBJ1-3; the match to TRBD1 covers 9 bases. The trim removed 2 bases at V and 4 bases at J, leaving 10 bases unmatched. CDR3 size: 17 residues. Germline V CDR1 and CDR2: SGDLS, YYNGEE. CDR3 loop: CASSVMGTGISGNTIYF. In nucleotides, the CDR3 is TGTGCCAGCAGCGTGATGGGGACAGGGATAAGCGGAAACACCATATATTTT.

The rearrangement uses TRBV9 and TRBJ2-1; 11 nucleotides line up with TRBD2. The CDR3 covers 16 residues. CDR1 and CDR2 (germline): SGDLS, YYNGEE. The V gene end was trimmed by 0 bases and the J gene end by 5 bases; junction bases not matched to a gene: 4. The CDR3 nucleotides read TGTGCCAGCAGCGTAGTGGGGACTAGCGGAAACAATGAGCAGTTCTTC. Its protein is CASSVVGTSGNNEQFF.

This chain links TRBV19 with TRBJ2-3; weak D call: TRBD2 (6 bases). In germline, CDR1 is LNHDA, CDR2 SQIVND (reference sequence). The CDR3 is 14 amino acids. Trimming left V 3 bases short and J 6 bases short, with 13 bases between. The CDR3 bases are TGTGCCAGTAGTATCTTGTGGGAGGCGGATACGCAGTATTTT. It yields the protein CASSILWEADTQYF. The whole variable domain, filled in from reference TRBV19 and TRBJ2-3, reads DGGITQSPKYLFRKEGQNVTLSCEQNLNHDAMYWYRQDPGQGLRLIYYSQIVNDFQKGDIAEGYSVSREKKESFPLTVTSAQKNPTAFYLCASSILWEADTQYFGPGTRLTVL.

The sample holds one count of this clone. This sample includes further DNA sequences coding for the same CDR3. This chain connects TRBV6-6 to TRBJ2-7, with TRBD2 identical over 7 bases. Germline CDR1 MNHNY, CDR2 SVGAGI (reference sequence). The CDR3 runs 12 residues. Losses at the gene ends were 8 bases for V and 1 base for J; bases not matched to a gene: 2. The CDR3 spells CASSSGSYEQYF. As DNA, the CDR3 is TGTGCCAGCTCTAGCGGATCCTACGAGCAGTACTTC.

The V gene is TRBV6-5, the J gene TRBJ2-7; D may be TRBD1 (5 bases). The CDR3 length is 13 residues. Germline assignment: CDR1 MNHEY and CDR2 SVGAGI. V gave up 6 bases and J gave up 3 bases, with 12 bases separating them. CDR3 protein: CASRWTIDYEQYF. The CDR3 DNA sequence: TGTGCCAGCAGATGGACAATCGACTACGAGCAGTACTTC.

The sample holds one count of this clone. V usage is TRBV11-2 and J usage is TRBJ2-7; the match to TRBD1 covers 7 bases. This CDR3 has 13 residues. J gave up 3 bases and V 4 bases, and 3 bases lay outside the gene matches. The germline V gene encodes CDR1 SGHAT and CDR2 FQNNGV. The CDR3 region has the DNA TGTGCCAGCAGCTCGACAGGGATCTACGAGCAGTACTTC. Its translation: CASSSTGIYEQYF. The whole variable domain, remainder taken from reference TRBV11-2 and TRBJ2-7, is EAGVAQSPRYKIIEKRQSVAFWCNPISGHATLYWYQQILGQGPKLLIQFQNNGVVDDSQLPKDRFSAERLKGVDSTLKIQPAKLEDSAVYLCASSSTGIYEQYFGPGTRLTVT.

The CDR3 nucleotides are TGTGCCAGTAAACCCCGACAGAACTATGGCTACACCTTC. It translates to CASKPRQNYGYTF. This chain connects TRBV19 to TRBJ1-2, with D tentatively TRBD1 (5 bases). This CDR3 contains 13 residues. V lost 7 bases, J lost 2 bases, and 11 bases lay in between. Per the germline V gene, CDR1 is LNHDA and CDR2 is SQIVND (reference sequence).

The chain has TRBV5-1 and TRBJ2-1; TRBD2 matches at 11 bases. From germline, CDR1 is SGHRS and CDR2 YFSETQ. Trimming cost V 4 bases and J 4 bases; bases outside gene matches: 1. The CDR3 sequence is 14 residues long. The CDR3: CASSTSGGYNEQFF. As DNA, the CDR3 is TGCGCCAGCAGCACTAGCGGGGGTTACAATGAGCAGTTCTTC.

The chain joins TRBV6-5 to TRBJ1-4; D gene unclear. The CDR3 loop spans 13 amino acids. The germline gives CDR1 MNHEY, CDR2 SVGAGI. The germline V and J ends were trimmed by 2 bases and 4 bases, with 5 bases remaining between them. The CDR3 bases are TGTGCCAGCAGTTACCAGGTTAATGAAAAACTGTTTTTT. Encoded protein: CASSYQVNEKLFF.

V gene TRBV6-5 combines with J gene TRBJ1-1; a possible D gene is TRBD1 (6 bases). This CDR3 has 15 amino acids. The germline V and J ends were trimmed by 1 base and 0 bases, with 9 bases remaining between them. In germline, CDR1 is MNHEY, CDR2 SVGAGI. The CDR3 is CASSYLGGMNTEAFF. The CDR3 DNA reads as TGTGCCAGCAGTTACTTAGGGGGAATGAACACTGAAGCTTTCTTT.

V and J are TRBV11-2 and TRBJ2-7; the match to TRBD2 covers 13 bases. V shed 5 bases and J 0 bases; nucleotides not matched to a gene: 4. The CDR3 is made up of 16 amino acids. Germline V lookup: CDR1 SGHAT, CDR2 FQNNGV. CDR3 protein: CASSPGTSGISYEQYF. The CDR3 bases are TGTGCCAGCAGCCCTGGGACTAGCGGGATCTCCTACGAGCAGTACTTC.

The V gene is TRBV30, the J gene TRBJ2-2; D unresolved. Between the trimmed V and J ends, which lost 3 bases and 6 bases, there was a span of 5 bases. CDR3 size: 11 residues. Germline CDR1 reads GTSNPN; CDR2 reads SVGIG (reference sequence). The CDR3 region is CAWRSAGELFF. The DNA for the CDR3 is TGTGCCTGGAGGTCAGCCGGGGAGCTGTTTTTT.

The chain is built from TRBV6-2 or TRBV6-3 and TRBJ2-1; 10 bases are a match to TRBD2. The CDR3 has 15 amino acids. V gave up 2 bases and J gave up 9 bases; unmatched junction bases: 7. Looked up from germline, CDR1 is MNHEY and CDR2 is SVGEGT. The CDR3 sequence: CASSYESLAGVEQFF. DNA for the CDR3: TGTGCCAGCAGTTACGAGAGCCTAGCGGGAGTTGAGCAGTTCTTC.